The subject of this entry is one TCR beta chain. This clone's antigen is unknown. The sample holds no much larger clone one base away, and base qualities are not on file. From the germline V gene, CDR1 is SGHDN and CDR2 is FVKESK. The germline V and J ends show losses of 3 bases and 7 bases respectively, and no gene match explains 12 bases of the junction. Reading from cysteine to phenylalanine, the CDR3 counts 16 amino acids. Kept here is only the CDR3 DNA, which spans 48 bases and is read in frame from base 1. The collaborating institutions used their own protocols to collect whole blood in K2EDTA tubes. Collaborator samples were shipped for TCRbeta analysis as frozen whole blood, isolated PBMCs, or DNA extracted from either sample type. The data stem from a study of blood T cell repertoires in COVID-19 (dated by TCRdb to the early 2020s). In the study overall: Samples from collaborators originated in the United States, Italy and Spain and spanned both the acute and convalescent phases of COVID-19. HLA class I and class II types, where available, came from metadata supplied by the sample provider rather than from assay-based typing. A de-identified subject ID, COVID-19 status, age in years and sex were almost always included in the sample metadata. The prospective study material was composed of cDNA or gDNA derived from T cells, B-cell-depleted T cells, or PBMCs. Samples came from the ongoing ImmuneRACE study (first 160 participants) plus 1,254 subjects from 6 global collaborators. The dataset comprised deeply sampled blood TCRbeta repertoires from subjects exposed to, actively infected with, or recovered from COVID-19. The repertoires were made available in a free public database intended to serve as a resource for research on the immune response to SARS-CoV-2.

TCRbeta CDR3 regions were amplified from genomic DNA by means of the immunoSEQ Assay, a bias-controlled multiplex PCR. From the authors' description of their analysis: Within the assay, amplification of reference gene primers was used to estimate how many nucleated cells each sample contained. To quantify the absolute abundance of each unique TCRbeta CDR3 rearrangement, sequence reads were collapsed and filtered. For each sample, productive Simpson clonality was calculated as the square root of Simpson's diversity index over productive rearrangements. The clones in this table, taken by TCRdb from immuneACCESS, are in-frame only. Not every clone is retained; where verified, under half of the shortfall comes from an unresolved V gene, and the cause of the rest is unknown. V, J and clone size were drawn from that table, and D and trimming were deduced from the DNA. This sample lists under 70,000 clones; roughly 84% were detected once. In total, the top ten clones hold roughly a tenth of the sample.

Points the paper makes about the study in general: The amount of clinical and demographic metadata varied by source and participant and was provided uncurated.

Sequenced input: peripheral blood. The receptor's source is a woman between 18 and 30 years old with acute or convalescent COVID-19. The sequence is built from TRBV14 and TRBJ1-2; 9 nucleotides in the junction match TRBD1. At the DNA level, the sequence is TGTGCCAGCAGCCAGGGACAGGGAGTCCCCGAATTTGGCTACACCTTC. Its coded protein is CASSQGQGVPEFGYTF.